A single sample gave rise to the 16 T cell receptor beta chains below, sequenced in a study of blood T cells in healthy people across ages. A second PCR of roughly 7 to 11 cycles used a sample-barcoded 5' primer and a J-beta primer mix. MiXCR, run by TCRdb on the 5' RACE reads, gives a single entry per CDR3 protein. In the table there are some 900,000 distinct CDR3 sequences, 25% to 30% of which are singletons. The sample consisted of blood. The receptors were sampled from a woman at least 80 years old in good health.

Comments on this clonotype: Mismatch with germline at one junction end may stem from a read error. The chain employs TRBV6-2 or TRBV6-3 and TRBJ1-2; D gene ambiguous. CDR3 length equals 13 residues. Germline lookup yields CDR1 MNHEY and CDR2 SVGEGT. The CDR3 loop reads CASNYVQDYGCTF. The CDR3 bases are TGTGCCAGCAATTACGTACAAGACTATGGCTGCACCTTC.

The rearrangement uses TRBV7-2 and TRBJ1-5, with 9 nucleotides matching TRBD1. The trim removed 1 base at V and 5 bases at J, leaving 6 bases unmatched. The germline CDR1 and CDR2 sequences are SGHTA and FQGNSA. This CDR3 contains 16 residues. CDR3 bases: TGTGCCAGCAGCTTAGTCGGGACAGGGTATTATCAGCCCCAGCATTTT. Encoded protein: CASSLVGTGYYQPQHF.

The table lists this clonotype with many counts. The chain employs TRBV7-9 and TRBJ2-1; 15 nucleotides line up with TRBD2. Germline-derived CDR1 and CDR2 are SEHNR and FQNEAQ (reference sequence). Trimming at V came to 6 bases and at J to 7 bases, leaving 7 bases not matched to a gene. This CDR3 has 16 amino acids. The CDR3 region has the DNA TGTGCCAGCAGTCGCGGACTAGCGGGGGGGCAGAATGAGCAGTTCTTC. Its translation: CASSRGLAGGQNEQFF.

This clonotype was found many times. The chain uses TRBV6-2 or TRBV6-3 and TRBJ2-7; 12 bases agree with TRBD2. This CDR3 is built from 18 residues. The germline V gene has CDR1 MNHEY and CDR2 SVGEGT. V trimming: 6 bases; J trimming: 0 bases; junction bases outside the gene matches: 12. The CDR3 DNA reads as TGTGCCAGCAGGCAACCGGGACTAGCGGGCGAAAGCTCCTACGAGCAGTACTTC. Translation: CASRQPGLAGESSYEQYF.

This clonotype was counted at least ten times. The junction and the germline gene differ at one end; a read error may be behind it. The genes are TRBV9 and TRBJ2-7; 9 bases map to TRBD2. Per the germline V gene, CDR1 is SGDLS and CDR2 is YYNGEE. This CDR3 contains 17 residues. The CDR3 DNA is TGCTCCAACAAATATAGCGGGGGCTCCACATTAACCTACGAGCAGTACTTC. Its protein is CSNKYSGGSTLTYEQYF.

The chain couples TRBV20-1 to TRBJ2-1; tentatively, D is TRBD2 (6 bases). This CDR3 is 14 amino acids long. The V end was cut by 0 bases, the J end by 10 bases, with 16 bases between. The germline CDR1 and CDR2 sequences are DFQATT and SNEGSKA (reference sequence). Here the CDR3 DNA reads TGCAGTGCTAGAGATGCTAGCGATCGCGACGAGCAGTTCTTC. Protein: CSARDASDRDEQFF.

In its sample, this clonotype was seen once. A much larger clonotype is one base distant, so this may be a read error. The gene calls are TRBV7-2 and TRBJ1-3, with 7 bases identical to TRBD1. CDR3 length: 18 amino acids. Germline CDR1 is SGHTA and CDR2 is FQGNSA. CDR3 sequence reads: CASGLSTGPRFSGNTIYF. The CDR3 DNA sequence: TGTGCCAGCGGCTTATCGACAGGGCCTAGATTCTCTGGAAACACCATATATTTT.

The J gene is TRBJ2-7, the V gene TRBV27, with 11 bases matching TRBD2. V shed 3 bases, J shed 0 bases, and the junction held 4 bases outside the gene matches. Germline CDR1 MNHEY, CDR2 SMNVEV (reference sequence). The CDR3 has 16 amino acids. The CDR3 DNA reads as TGTGCCAGCAGTTTGGGGACTAGCGGACGCTCCTACGAGCAGTACTTC. Its protein product is CASSLGTSGRSYEQYF.

Of note for this clonotype: A much larger clone lies a single base off, so this may be a read error. The chain links TRBV20-1 to TRBJ2-5, with D tentatively TRBD1 (5 bases). The J call may not be correct, given that the DNA end is closer to TRBJ2-1. CDR1 and CDR2 from the germline V gene are DFQATT and SNEGSKA (reference sequence). The CDR3 has 12 amino acids. CDR3 protein: CSARWQGETQFF. CDR3 nucleotides: TGCAGTGCTAGATGGCAGGGTGAGACCCAGTTCTTC.

The chain links TRBV12-3 or TRBV12-4 to TRBJ2-3, with 9 bases identical to TRBD2. Losses at the gene ends were 7 bases for V and 2 bases for J; bases not matched to a gene: 13. The CDR3 totals 17 residues. CDR3 amino acids: CASTPLLTSGFTDTQYF. Here the CDR3 DNA reads TGTGCCAGCACCCCTCTGCTGACTAGCGGATTCACAGATACGCAGTATTTT.

This clonotype has ten or more counts. The chain combines TRBV9 with TRBJ2-3; 9 bases are a match to TRBD2. The junction had 9 bases not matched to a gene; V was cut back by 4 bases and J by 6 bases. The V gene's germline CDR1 is SGDLS and CDR2 YYNGEE. This CDR3 has 15 amino acids. CDR3 sequence: CASSSSGTSSDTQYF. The DNA of the CDR3 is TGTGCCAGCAGCTCTTCGGGGACTAGCTCCGATACGCAGTATTTT.

This clonotype was detected only once. A much larger clone differs from this one at a single base, so this may be a read error. This chain joins TRBV5-1 and TRBJ1-2; D is ambiguous. This CDR3 has 16 residues. Germline values: CDR1 SGHRS, CDR2 YFSETQ. The CDR3 sequence is CASSLHHTRTGYGHTF. The CDR3, as DNA: TGCGCCAGCAGCTTACATCATACCCGAACTGGATATGGCCACACCTTC.

The chain joins TRBV16 to TRBJ2-1; weak D call: TRBD2 (5 bases). The better agreement between TRBJ2-7 and the DNA end casts doubt on the J call. CDR3 size: 16 residues. Germline V gene lookup returns CDR1 KGHSY and CDR2 FQNENV. Written as DNA, the CDR3 is TGTGCCAGCAGCCAATCTTCTAGCCGCTCCTACAATGAGCAGTACTTC. This codes for CASSQSSSRSYNEQYF.

This clonotype has ten or more counts. The chain employs TRBV7-2 and TRBJ1-1; unclear D gene. CDR1 SGHTA and CDR2 FQGNSA come from the germline V gene. The length of the CDR3 is 15 residues. Trimming stripped 1 base from V and 4 bases from J, with 13 bases between. CDR3 sequence: CASSLGGTSGTEAFF. CDR3 nucleotides: TGTGCCAGCAGCTTAGGCGGCACCTCAGGCACTGAAGCTTTCTTT.

This clonotype has more than one count but fewer than ten. The J gene is TRBJ1-5, the V gene TRBV2; no firm D call. This CDR3 is 13 amino acids long. Germline V gene data show CDR1 as SNHLY and CDR2 as FYNNEI. Trimming left V 2 bases short and J 10 bases short, with 12 bases between. CDR3 loop: CASSENWGEPQHF. CDR3 in DNA: TGTGCCAGCAGTGAAAACTGGGGTGAACCCCAGCATTTT.

The chain joins TRBV12-3 or TRBV12-4 to TRBJ1-2, with D unclear. This CDR3 contains 11 residues. V lost 7 bases, J lost 6 bases, and 9 bases lay in between. The CDR3 bases are TGTGCCAGCACCACCGGGCATGGCTACACCTTC. Translated: CASTTGHGYTF.